Included here is one T cell receptor (beta chain) sequence, with context. The sample is drawn from a study of blood T cell repertoires in COVID-19. About the research overall: PBMCs, B-cell-depleted T cells, or T cells were the source of the cDNA or gDNA that made up the material.

The protocol was immunoSEQ multiplex PCR, while the TCRdb copy is restricted to in-frame clones and leaves out a portion. This table has approximately 210,000 clones, 65% to 85% appearing once. The CDR3 runs to 13 residues. V gave up 6 bases and J gave up 3 bases; unmatched junction bases: 4. Germline CDR1 reads MNHEY; CDR2 reads SVGAGI. Source material: peripheral blood. The sequence derives from a woman aged 45-65 years with acute or convalescent COVID-19. The chain uses TRBV6-5 and TRBJ2-7, with 8 bases fitting TRBD1. The CDR3 reads CASRTGVGYEQYF. CDR3 DNA sequence: TGTGCCAGCAGGACAGGGGTGGGCTACGAGCAGTACTTC.